The rows below give T cell receptor beta chains drawn from one sample of a study of naive and memory T cell subsets. TCRdb recomputed calls from the UMI-ligation and nested PCR reads with MiXCR, one row per CDR3 protein. This table holds 35,000 to 40,000 distinct CDR3 sequences, approximately 10% found once. The sequencing used skin, collected from a tuberculin skin test site. All receptors derive from an adult in good health. CDR3s include the opening cysteine and the closing phenylalanine or tryptophan. Fields, in order: V gene, CDR3 length, CDR3 protein.

V: TRBV7-9
length: 14
CDR3: CASSLDRGGTEAFF

V: TRBV14
length: 16
CDR3: CASSQEGLYPTDTQYF

V: TRBV6-1
length: 15
CDR3: CAITGGGRAQETQYF

V: TRBV6-5
length: 16
CDR3: CASSKGGIGGNQPQHF

V: TRBV28
length: 14
CDR3: CASSRGSLPETQYF

V: TRBV20-1
length: 14
CDR3: CSARGLAGLYEQYF

V: TRBV7-8
length: 16
CDR3: CASSLVAGQYNEKLFF

V: TRBV19
length: 19
CDR3: CASSIGLGLARLSYNEQFF

V: TRBV4-1
length: 19
CDR3: CARRIIAGERIITYNEQFF

V: TRBV12-3/TRBV12-4
length: 17
CDR3: CASSFGLKAGGSQPQHF

V: TRBV29-1
length: 14
CDR3: CSTGGLSSYNEQFF

V: TRBV3-1
length: 14
CDR3: CASSQDRPVNTIYF

V: TRBV6-6
length: 18
CDR3: CASRRQGILGLSNQPQHF

V: TRBV7-3
length: 15
CDR3: CASSYNGGLGETQYF

V: TRBV2
length: 15
CDR3: CASSEEGAGANVLTF

V: TRBV12-3/TRBV12-4
length: 14
CDR3: CASSPRQMNTEAFF

V: TRBV6-5
length: 15
CDR3: CASRLGRASNQPQHF

V: TRBV20-1
length: 16
CDR3: CSVPSAPALGRTEAFF

V: TRBV20-1
length: 11
CDR3: CSAYDGNGYTF

V: TRBV28
length: 16
CDR3: CAILPPGQGPYNEQFF

V: TRBV6-6
length: 18
CDR3: CASSYSFNAGTLRNEQFF

V: TRBV5-1
length: 12
CDR3: CASSFVAGELFF

V: TRBV20-1
length: 17
CDR3: CSARDNRLSSYNSPLHF

V: TRBV27
length: 17
CDR3: CAAGVWTGSFGDYGYTF

V: TRBV15
length: 13
CDR3: CATGGGTAYEQYF

V: TRBV20-1
length: 14
CDR3: CSAPFTSGSYEQYF

V: TRBV24-1
length: 14
CDR3: CATGRGQNTGELFF

V: TRBV28
length: 16
CDR3: CASSLPRTSGRNEQFF

V: TRBV6-1
length: 13
CDR3: CASSSDGAREQFF

V: TRBV6-1
length: 13
CDR3: CASSDSLNQPQHF

V: TRBV9
length: 13
CDR3: CASSGGASYGYTF

V: TRBV29-1
length: 15
CDR3: CSVEQTGMGTDTQYF

V: TRBV7-2
length: 18
CDR3: CASSLVGTGYHSNQPQHF

V: TRBV20-1
length: 13
CDR3: CSATRDGNSPLHF

V: TRBV10-3
length: 14
CDR3: CAISGRGRDRPQHF

V: TRBV12-3/TRBV12-4
length: 14
CDR3: CASARQGGYNEQFF

V: TRBV12-3/TRBV12-4
length: 16
CDR3: CASTPTSGGRIDTQYF

V: TRBV29-1
length: 12
CDR3: CSVMTDYYGYTF

V: TRBV5-1
length: 15
CDR3: CASGTGTSTTYEQYF

V: TRBV6-1
length: 16
CDR3: CASSSGLAGLTDTQYF

V: TRBV19
length: 14
CDR3: CASSILTGSDTQYF

V: TRBV12-3/TRBV12-4
length: 15
CDR3: CASSLNGGGVYGYTF

V: TRBV20-1
length: 10
CDR3: CSASVQEQFF